Presented here are 27 T cell receptor beta chains from one specimen sequenced in a study of cytomegalovirus exposure and HLA in healthy donors. The PCR contained 60 Vbeta and 13 Jbeta primers. TCRdb's table, derived via immunoSEQ multiplex PCR, lists solely in-frame clones and lacks some. This table holds 100,000 to 150,000 clones, more than 60% found once. The sequenced sample was PBMCs. The receptors derive from a man aged 18 to 29 in good health and CMV-seronegative.

The genes are TRBV5-5 and TRBJ2-3, with 13 bases aligning to TRBD2. V gave up 4 bases and J gave up 4 bases; unmatched junction bases: 6. There are 16 residues in the CDR3. Germline V gene sequence: CDR1 SGHKS, CDR2 YYEKEE (reference sequence). The CDR3 nucleotides read TGTGCCAGCAGCCCCTGGACTAGCGGGAGCGCAGATACGCAGTATTTT. Translating it yields CASSPWTSGSADTQYF. The whole variable domain, remainder taken from reference TRBV5-5 and TRBJ2-3, is DAGVTQSPTHLIKTRGQQVTLRCSPISGHKSVSWYQQVLGQGPQFIFQYYEKEERGRGNFPDRFSARQFPNYSSELNVNALLLGDSALYLCASSPWTSGSADTQYFGPGTRLTVL.

The CDR3 sequence: CASSLGQGAYEQYF. In nucleotides, the CDR3 is TGTGCCAGCAGTTTAGGGCAGGGGGCTTACGAGCAGTACTTC. The rearrangement uses TRBV27 and TRBJ2-7, with TRBD1 matching 8 bases. Germline trimming cut 2 bases from V and 4 bases from J; bases unmatched to any gene: 4. The CDR3 runs 14 residues. Germline loops: CDR1 MNHEY, CDR2 SMNVEV (reference sequence).

The chain uses TRBV6-5 and TRBJ1-5; 7 bases match TRBD1. In germline, CDR1 is MNHEY, CDR2 SVGAGI. The CDR3 spans 12 residues. J gave up 7 bases and V 6 bases, and 3 bases lay outside the gene matches. The CDR3, as DNA: TGTGCCAGCAGGACAGGGAGGCAGCCCCAGCATTTT. The encoded protein is CASRTGRQPQHF.

The V gene is TRBV10-1, the J gene TRBJ2-7, with 9 bases identical to TRBD1. Germline CDR1 reads WNHNN; CDR2 reads SYGVQD (reference sequence). This CDR3 comprises 15 residues. The CDR3 DNA is TGCGTCCTATCTGTTCAAAACAGGGGGCTCAACGAGCAGTACTTC. Residues: CVLSVQNRGLNEQYF.

This sequence joins TRBV6-1 and TRBJ2-6; D is perhaps TRBD1 (6 bases). V was clipped by 4 bases and J by 2 bases, with 9 bases between them. CDR3 length: 15 residues. Germline V gives CDR1 MNHNS, CDR2 SASEGT. CDR3 DNA sequence: TGTGCCAGCAGTGGAACAGGGACTGGGGCCAACGTCCTGACTTTC. It specifies CASSGTGTGANVLTF.

V gene TRBV5-8 combines with J gene TRBJ2-7, with 7 bases identical to TRBD1. Trimming cost V 3 bases and J 3 bases; bases outside gene matches: 6. This CDR3 spans 14 amino acids. The germline V gene has CDR1 SGHTS and CDR2 YDEGEE. The CDR3 here is CASSSPGDSYEQYF. In DNA, the CDR3 is TGTGCCAGCAGCTCCCCCGGGGACAGCTACGAGCAGTACTTC. Complete variable domain (other parts from reference TRBV5-8 and TRBJ2-7): EAGVTQSPTHLIKTRGQQATLRCSPISGHTSVYWYQQALGLGLQFLLWYDEGEERNRGNFPPRFSGRQFPNYSSELNVNALELEDSALYLCASSSPGDSYEQYFGPGTRLTVT.

The chain has TRBV5-4 and TRBJ2-5; D might be TRBD1 (5 bases). This CDR3 has 13 residues. V was trimmed by 4 bases and J by 2 bases, leaving 9 bases between them. The V gene's germline CDR1 is SGHNT and CDR2 YYREEE (reference sequence). The CDR3 DNA sequence: TGTGCCAGCAGCACCACAGGACAAGAGACCCAGTACTTC. This encodes CASSTTGQETQYF.

This chain links TRBV15 with TRBJ2-4; perhaps TRBD2 as D (6 bases). This CDR3 has 15 amino acids. Germline V gene data show CDR1 as LNHNV and CDR2 as YYDKDF (reference sequence). Trimming removed 1 base at V and 1 base at J, with 8 bases between. Here the CDR3 reads CATSRGGGAKNIQYF. The CDR3 nucleotides are TGTGCCACCAGCAGAGGTGGGGGGGCCAAAAACATTCAGTACTTC.

V is TRBV19 and J is TRBJ1-4; D may be TRBD1 (5 bases). This CDR3 has 14 residues. The V gene lost 5 bases and the J gene lost 5 bases, with 12 bases spanning the gap. Germline assignment: CDR1 LNHDA and CDR2 SQIVND (reference sequence). DNA of the CDR3: TGTGCCAGTAGTGGGCAGAGGACAAATGAAAAACTGTTTTTT. It translates to CASSGQRTNEKLFF.

This clone was seen more than once but under ten times. The rearrangement links TRBV29-1 to TRBJ2-7; perhaps TRBD2 as D (6 bases). In germline, CDR1 is SQVTM, CDR2 ANQGSEA. The V and J ends lost 4 bases and 2 bases respectively, with 12 bases between them. The CDR3 runs to 13 residues. CDR3 sequence (DNA): TGCAGCGTTGGAGGGAGGCCTCCCTACGAGCAGTACTTC. Its protein product is CSVGGRPPYEQYF.

This clone has just a few counts. As DNA, the CDR3 is TGTGCCAGCAGTTTACGGGCGGGCGTGGGGTCCGGGGAGCTGTTTTTT. Its protein is CASSLRAGVGSGELFF. V is TRBV28 and J is TRBJ2-2; TRBD2 is a possible D gene (5 bases). V shed 2 bases and J shed 6 bases, with 16 bases lying between them. The CDR3 sequence is 16 residues long. Germline loops: CDR1 MDHEN, CDR2 SYDVKM.

The chain uses TRBV7-2 and TRBJ1-2; 7 positions agree with TRBD1. J gave up 2 bases and V 5 bases, and 11 bases lay outside the gene matches. Germline CDR1 is SGHTA and CDR2 is FQGNSA. The CDR3 spans 16 residues. CDR3 sequence reads: CASSNPGTDLNYGYTF. DNA of the CDR3: TGTGCCAGCAGCAACCCCGGGACAGACCTCAACTATGGCTACACCTTC.

This clone was seen more than once but under ten times. The rearrangement links TRBV27 to TRBJ1-5; the D is unclear. The germline CDR1 and CDR2 sequences are MNHEY and SMNVEV (reference sequence). This CDR3 is 14 amino acids long. Trimming removed 2 bases from V and 2 bases from J, with 7 bases in between. The CDR3 coding sequence is TGTGCCAGCAGTTTACGGCAGGGCAATCAGCCCCAGCATTTT. Its protein is CASSLRQGNQPQHF.

This clone appeared a few times. The rearrangement uses TRBV7-9 and TRBJ1-5; tentative D call: TRBD1 (6 bases). The germline V and J ends were trimmed by 3 bases and 2 bases, with 14 bases remaining between them. Looked up from germline, CDR1 is SEHNR and CDR2 is FQNEAQ (reference sequence). The CDR3 is 16 amino acids. The CDR3 loop is CASSFSSPGGNQPQHF. As DNA, the CDR3 is TGTGCCAGCAGCTTTTCGAGTCCAGGGGGCAATCAGCCCCAGCATTTT.

This sequence joins TRBV11-2 and TRBJ2-7; D is uncertain. This CDR3 contains 13 residues. CDR1 SGHAT and CDR2 FQNNGV come from the germline V gene. V was clipped by 3 bases and J by 1 base, with 7 bases between them. CDR3 amino acids: CASSFEDSYEQYF. CDR3 nucleotides: TGTGCCAGCAGCTTCGAGGATTCCTACGAGCAGTACTTC.

This chain links TRBV5-1 with TRBJ1-4, with 7 bases matching TRBD1. Germline-derived CDR1 and CDR2 are SGHRS and YFSETQ. J gave up 0 bases and V 4 bases, and 3 bases lay outside the gene matches. The CDR3 runs to 15 residues. The CDR3 here is CASSIGTATNEKLFF. CDR3 in DNA: TGCGCCAGCAGCATAGGGACAGCAACTAATGAAAAACTGTTTTTT.

This clone was observed a few times. The rearrangement uses TRBV6-5 and TRBJ2-1, with 8 bases fitting TRBD1. V shed 5 bases, J shed 5 bases, and the junction held 8 bases outside the gene matches. CDR1 is MNHEY, CDR2 SVGAGI, per germline. CDR3 length: 15 residues. CDR3 bases: TGTGCCAGCAGTAACCCGGGACAGGCTAACAATGAGCAGTTCTTC. This translates into CASSNPGQANNEQFF.

In DNA, the CDR3 is TGTGCCAGCACCTTTGGGACAATTAATCAGCCCCAGCATTTT. This sequence encodes CASTFGTINQPQHF. The rearrangement joins TRBV28 to TRBJ1-5; TRBD1 is a possible D gene (6 bases). Germline-derived CDR1 and CDR2 are MDHEN and SYDVKM. CDR3 length: 14 residues. Trimming shortened V by 7 bases and J by 4 bases, and 14 bases separated the two germline ends.

There are a few counts of this clone. The chain is built from TRBV25-1 and TRBJ2-5; D perhaps matches TRBD1 (6 bases). From germline, CDR1 is MGHDK and CDR2 SYGVNS. V was trimmed by 6 bases and J by 2 bases, leaving 10 bases between them. The CDR3 totals 13 residues. The CDR3 coding sequence is TGTGCCAGCAGCCGACAGGCTCAAGAGACCCAGTACTTC. Protein product: CASSRQAQETQYF.

This clone counts as large. The chain is built from TRBV4-3 and TRBJ1-1, with a possible D match to TRBD1 (5 bases). The CDR3 sequence is 14 residues long. Germline values: CDR1 LGHNA, CDR2 YSLEER. The V end lost 0 bases, the J end lost 4 bases, and 9 bases lay between the germline ends. The CDR3, as DNA: TGCGCCAGCAGCCAAGAGTCAGGGATCACTGAAGCTTTCTTT. Translation: CASSQESGITEAFF.

The chain recombines TRBV28 with TRBJ1-5, with D hard to call. The CDR3 is made up of 15 amino acids. Germline CDR1 and CDR2: MDHEN and SYDVKM. V gave up 1 base and J gave up 3 bases, with 10 bases separating them. The CDR3 DNA reads as TGTGCCAGCAGTTTATCTCACAGTGTCAATCAGCCCCAGCATTTT. Translated, it gives CASSLSHSVNQPQHF.

This clone was seen only a few times. The V gene is TRBV6-6, the J gene TRBJ1-4, with D perhaps matching TRBD1 (6 bases). The CDR3 runs to 15 residues. Germline CDR1 is MNHNY and CDR2 is SVGAGI (reference sequence). Trimming removed 1 base at V and 0 bases at J, with 6 bases between. CDR3: CASSYWDTTNEKLFF. The CDR3 nucleotides are TGTGCCAGCAGTTACTGGGACACAACTAATGAAAAACTGTTTTTT.

The rearrangement joins TRBV9 to TRBJ1-5, with 7 bases that match TRBD1. The CDR3 has 13 amino acids. Germline V gene lookup returns CDR1 SGDLS and CDR2 YYNGEE. With 4 bases clipped from V and 7 bases from J, the junction kept 5 bases outside the gene matches. CDR3 bases: TGTGCCAGCAGCTTACGGACAGGACAGCCCCAGCATTTT. Translating it yields CASSLRTGQPQHF.

The rearrangement links TRBV10-3 to TRBJ1-4; D is ambiguous. The germline CDR1 and CDR2 sequences are ENHRY and SYGVKD. Trimming pared 8 bases from V and 4 bases from J, leaving 8 bases between. The CDR3 sequence is 12 residues long. DNA of the CDR3: TGTGCCATCGGTCAGGATAATGAAAAACTGTTTTTT. Translation: CAIGQDNEKLFF.

This clone was counted between two and nine times. This chain uses TRBV29-1 with TRBJ2-7; tentatively, D is TRBD2 (6 bases). Germline V lookup: CDR1 SQVTM, CDR2 ANQGSEA. The CDR3 covers 12 residues. Trimming took off 4 bases at V and 2 bases at J, with 9 bases between the two ends. CDR3 in DNA: TGCAGCGTTGCGGGGGTCGCCTACGAGCAGTACTTC. Translation: CSVAGVAYEQYF.

The chain employs TRBV6-1 and TRBJ2-7; D is uncertain. Looked up from germline, CDR1 is MNHNS and CDR2 is SASEGT. The CDR3 runs to 11 residues. V was cut by 6 bases and J by 5 bases, with 8 bases left in between. CDR3 amino acids: CASSQSHEQYF. The CDR3 DNA is TGTGCCAGCAGCCAAAGCCACGAGCAGTACTTC.

This clone was seen a few times. V and J are TRBV5-1 and TRBJ2-2, with D unresolved. CDR3 length equals 14 residues. The V and J ends lost 0 bases and 7 bases respectively, with 10 bases between them. Germline assignment: CDR1 SGHRS and CDR2 YFSETQ. The CDR3 DNA sequence: TGCGCCAGCAGCTTGGTCAGGATGGGCGGGGAGCTGTTTTTT. Encoded protein: CASSLVRMGGELFF.